The 12 T cell receptor beta chains presented below share a single source sample, sequenced in a study of OX40 agonist ivuxolimab in advanced cancers. TCRdb's table, derived via immunoSEQ multiplex PCR, lists solely in-frame clones and lacks some. The data hold 55,000 to 60,000 clones, with over 90% observed a single time. The specimen was CD4+ or CD8+ T cells sorted from blood, collected in a trial of the OX40 agonist ivuxolimab. The receptor set was obtained from an adult with an advanced solid tumor such as melanoma, head and neck, liver or kidney cancer.

The chain is built from TRBV5-8 and TRBJ2-7; tentatively, D is TRBD1 (6 bases). The CDR3 is 16 amino acids. CDR1 and CDR2 from the germline V gene are SGHTS and YDEGEE. Trimming shortened V by 3 bases and J by 5 bases, and 21 bases separated the two germline ends. The CDR3 coding sequence is TGTGCCAGCAGCTGGTTTGGGACAAGGGTCCCCGACGAGCAGTACTTC. Translation gives CASSWFGTRVPDEQYF.

This chain connects TRBV19 to TRBJ2-1, with 9 bases that match TRBD2. Trimming took 3 bases from V and 7 from J; bases not matched to a gene: 10. The CDR3 totals 16 residues. CDR1 and CDR2 (germline): LNHDA, SQIVND (reference sequence). CDR3 DNA sequence: TGTGCCAGTAGTATCCTTCTTGGCGGGAGGGGGAATGAGCAGTTCTTC. This gives the protein CASSILLGGRGNEQFF.

This chain links TRBV7-2 with TRBJ1-1, with D hard to call. The CDR3 length is 14 residues. CDR1 is SGHTA, CDR2 FQGNSA, per germline. With 2 bases removed from V and 1 base from J, the gap between germline ends came to 8 bases. The CDR3 bases are TGTGCCAGCAGCTTAACGGCAGGGAACACTGAAGCTTTCTTT. Translation: CASSLTAGNTEAFF.

V usage is TRBV19 and J usage is TRBJ2-7; possibly TRBD1 for D (6 bases). CDR1 and CDR2 (germline): LNHDA, SQIVND (reference sequence). The germline V and J ends were trimmed by 5 bases and 3 bases, with 14 bases remaining between them. This CDR3 region has 14 residues. CDR3 DNA: TGTGCCAGTAGTCTACGGGACATCATCTACGAGCAGTACTTC. Protein: CASSLRDIIYEQYF. Together with reference TRBV19 and TRBJ2-7, the CDR3 gives the full variable domain: DGGITQSPKYLFRKEGQNVTLSCEQNLNHDAMYWYRQDPGQGLRLIYYSQIVNDFQKGDIAEGYSVSREKKESFPLTVTSAQKNPTAFYLCASSLRDIIYEQYFGPGTRLTVT.

V and J are TRBV29-1 and TRBJ2-7, with 8 bases identical to TRBD1. This CDR3 is 13 amino acids long. Germline CDR1 and CDR2: SQVTM and ANQGSEA. With V trimmed by 6 bases and J by 0 bases, 4 bases remained unmatched. Here the CDR3 DNA reads TGCAGCGTCTGGACAGGGAGCTCCTACGAGCAGTACTTC. Its translation: CSVWTGSSYEQYF.

In its sample, this clone was seen a few times. The chain is built from TRBV2 and TRBJ1-5, with D unresolved. V shed 8 bases and J shed 1 base, with 9 bases lying between them. Germline-derived CDR1 and CDR2 are SNHLY and FYNNEI. The CDR3 runs to 13 residues. CDR3 residues: CASSGGSNQPQHF. The CDR3 DNA sequence: TGTGCCAGCTCCGGAGGGAGCAATCAGCCCCAGCATTTT.

This clone appeared once. The V and J genes are TRBV5-4 and TRBJ2-5; 9 nucleotides line up with TRBD1. The CDR3 spans 13 residues. V lost 3 bases to trimming and J lost 5 bases; unmatched junction nucleotides: 2. Germline lookup yields CDR1 SGHNT and CDR2 YYREEE (reference sequence). This chain's CDR3 is CASSSQGAETQYF. The CDR3 coding sequence is TGTGCCAGCAGCTCACAGGGGGCTGAGACCCAGTACTTC.

The chain uses TRBV28 and TRBJ2-5, with 9 bases aligning to TRBD1. The CDR3 runs 13 residues. Germline loops: CDR1 MDHEN, CDR2 SYDVKM. J lost 1 base, V lost 11 bases, and 5 bases had no gene match. CDR3 sequence: CAVDRGFQETQYF. The DNA of the CDR3 is TGTGCCGTGGACAGGGGATTCCAAGAGACCCAGTACTTC. Combining the CDR3 with reference TRBV28 and TRBJ2-5 gives the whole variable domain DVKVTQSSRYLVKRTGEKVFLECVQDMDHENMFWYRQDPGLGLRLIYFSYDVKMKEKGDIPEGYSVSREKKERFSLILESASTNQTSMYLCAVDRGFQETQYFGPGTRLLVL.

V is TRBV15 and J is TRBJ2-5; 7 bases are a match to TRBD1. The CDR3 loop spans 15 amino acids. The germline V gene encodes CDR1 LNHNV and CDR2 YYDKDF (reference sequence). V trimming: 4 bases; J trimming: 5 bases; junction bases outside the gene matches: 10. CDR3 amino acids: CATSTRTGTGETQYF. DNA of the CDR3: TGTGCCACCAGCACCCGGACAGGAACGGGTGAGACCCAGTACTTC.

The chain recombines TRBV13 with TRBJ1-1; D not resolved. Between the trimmed V and J ends, which lost 5 bases and 13 bases, there was a span of 8 bases. This CDR3 is built from 9 residues. Germline CDR1 and CDR2: PRHDT and FYEKMQ (reference sequence). The CDR3: CASSPFGFF. For the CDR3, the DNA is TGTGCCAGCAGCCCATTTGGTTTCTTT.

The rearrangement joins TRBV4-3 to TRBJ2-3; D is unclear. The germline V and J ends were trimmed by 4 bases and 4 bases, with 6 bases remaining between them. Germline V lookup: CDR1 LGHNA, CDR2 YSLEER. The CDR3 length is 12 residues. The CDR3 DNA follows: TGCGCCAGCAGCCTTCGGCCAGATACGCAGTATTTT. Translation: CASSLRPDTQYF.

This clone was detected only once. The chain carries TRBV27 and TRBJ2-3; D is ambiguous. V gave up 6 bases and J gave up 0 bases, with 16 bases separating them. The CDR3 loop spans 16 amino acids. CDR1 is MNHEY and CDR2 is SMNVEV in the germline V gene (reference sequence). The CDR3 nucleotides are TGTGCCAGCAGCTTGGGGTCAAGGCCGAGCACAGATACGCAGTATTTT. It codes for CASSLGSRPSTDTQYF.